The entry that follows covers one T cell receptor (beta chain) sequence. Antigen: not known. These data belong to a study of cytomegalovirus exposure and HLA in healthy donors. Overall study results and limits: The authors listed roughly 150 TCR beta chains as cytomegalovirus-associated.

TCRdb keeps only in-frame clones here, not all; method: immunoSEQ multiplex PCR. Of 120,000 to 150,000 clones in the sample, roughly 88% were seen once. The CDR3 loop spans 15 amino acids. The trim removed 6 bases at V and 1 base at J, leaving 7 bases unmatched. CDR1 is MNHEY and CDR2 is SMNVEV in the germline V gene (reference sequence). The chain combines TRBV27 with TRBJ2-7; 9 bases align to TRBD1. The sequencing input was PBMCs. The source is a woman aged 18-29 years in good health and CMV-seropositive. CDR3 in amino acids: CASRPGQGRSYEQYF. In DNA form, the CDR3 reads TGTGCCAGCAGACCGGGACAGGGACGATCCTACGAGCAGTACTTC.